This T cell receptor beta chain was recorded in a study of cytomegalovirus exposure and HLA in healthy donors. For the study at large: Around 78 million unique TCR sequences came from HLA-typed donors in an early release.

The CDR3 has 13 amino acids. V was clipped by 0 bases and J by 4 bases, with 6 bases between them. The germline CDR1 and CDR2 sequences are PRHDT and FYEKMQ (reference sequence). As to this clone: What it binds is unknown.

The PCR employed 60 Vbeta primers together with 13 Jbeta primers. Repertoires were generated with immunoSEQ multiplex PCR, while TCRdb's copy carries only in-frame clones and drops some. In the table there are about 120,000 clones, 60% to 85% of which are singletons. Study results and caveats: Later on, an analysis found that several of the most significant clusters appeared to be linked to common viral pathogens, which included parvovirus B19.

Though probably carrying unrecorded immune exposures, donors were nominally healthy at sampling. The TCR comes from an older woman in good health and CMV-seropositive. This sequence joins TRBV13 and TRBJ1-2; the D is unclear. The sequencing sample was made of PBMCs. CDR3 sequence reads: CASSLGQSYGYTF. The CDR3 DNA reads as TGTGCCAGCAGCTTAGGACAGAGCTATGGCTACACCTTC. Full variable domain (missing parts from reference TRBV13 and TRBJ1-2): AAGVIQSPRHLIKEKRETATLKCYPIPRHDTVYWYQQGPGQDPQFLISFYEKMQSDKGSIPDRFSAQQFSDYHSELNMSSLELGDSALYFCASSLGQSYGYTFGSGTRLTVV.